The entry below describes one T cell receptor (beta chain). The antigen is unknown. Method: immunoSEQ multiplex PCR; TCRdb's copy keeps in-frame clones and lacks some. The table shows 150,000 to 180,000 clones, with 86% occurring only once. This entry is derived from a study of T cell responses to AZD1222 COVID-19 vaccine. Study-wide findings and caveats: Following two doses of AZD1222, Spike-specific TCR breadth and depth rose.

This CDR3 is built from 15 residues. The V end lost 2 bases, the J end lost 2 bases, and 12 bases lay between the germline ends. Germline V lookup: CDR1 LGHNA, CDR2 YNFKEQ. The source is an adult in good health. The source material was peripheral blood, sampled on day 0 of MenACWY control vaccination. V usage is TRBV4-2 and J usage is TRBJ1-2; tentative D call: TRBD1 (6 bases). The CDR3: CASSQPDSANYGYTF. For the CDR3, the DNA is TGTGCCAGCAGCCAACCGGACAGTGCCAACTATGGCTACACCTTC.